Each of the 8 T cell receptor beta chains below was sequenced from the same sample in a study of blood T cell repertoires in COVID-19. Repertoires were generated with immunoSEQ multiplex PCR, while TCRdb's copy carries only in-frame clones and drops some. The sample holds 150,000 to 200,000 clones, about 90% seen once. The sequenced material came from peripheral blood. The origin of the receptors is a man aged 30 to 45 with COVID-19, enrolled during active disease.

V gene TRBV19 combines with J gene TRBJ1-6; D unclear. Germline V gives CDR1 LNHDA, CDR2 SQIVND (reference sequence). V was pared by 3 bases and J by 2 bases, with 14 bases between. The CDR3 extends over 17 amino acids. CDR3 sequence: CASSMVAAIPYNSPLHF. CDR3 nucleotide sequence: TGTGCCAGTAGTATGGTTGCTGCGATTCCCTATAATTCACCCCTCCACTTT.

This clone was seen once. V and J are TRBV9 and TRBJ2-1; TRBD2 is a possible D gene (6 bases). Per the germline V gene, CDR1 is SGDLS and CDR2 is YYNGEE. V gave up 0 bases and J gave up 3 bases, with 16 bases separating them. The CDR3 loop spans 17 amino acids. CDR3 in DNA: TGTGCCAGCAGCGTAGCCGGAGGGGCTCTCGGCTACAATGAGCAGTTCTTC. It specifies CASSVAGGALGYNEQFF.

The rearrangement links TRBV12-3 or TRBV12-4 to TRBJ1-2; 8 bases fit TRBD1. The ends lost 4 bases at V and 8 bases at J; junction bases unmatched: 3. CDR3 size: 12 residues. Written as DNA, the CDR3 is TGTGCCAGCAGTTCTCCAGGGGGCGGCTACACCTTC. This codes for CASSSPGGGYTF.

CDR3 amino acids: CASSHGTSDSYEQYF. CDR3 DNA sequence: TGTGCCAGCTCACACGGGACTAGCGACTCCTACGAGCAGTACTTC. The chain couples TRBV18 to TRBJ2-7; TRBD2 aligns across 10 bases. Per the germline V gene, CDR1 is KGHSH and CDR2 is LQKENI. The V gene end was trimmed by 4 bases and the J gene end by 0 bases; junction bases not matched to a gene: 3. The length of the CDR3 is 15 residues.

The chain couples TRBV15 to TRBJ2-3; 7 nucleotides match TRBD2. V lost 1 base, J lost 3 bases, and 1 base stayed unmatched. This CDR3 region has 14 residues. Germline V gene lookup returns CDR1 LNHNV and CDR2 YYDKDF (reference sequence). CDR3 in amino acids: CATSRVGGTDTQYF. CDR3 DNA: TGTGCCACCAGCAGAGTCGGGGGGACAGATACGCAGTATTTT.

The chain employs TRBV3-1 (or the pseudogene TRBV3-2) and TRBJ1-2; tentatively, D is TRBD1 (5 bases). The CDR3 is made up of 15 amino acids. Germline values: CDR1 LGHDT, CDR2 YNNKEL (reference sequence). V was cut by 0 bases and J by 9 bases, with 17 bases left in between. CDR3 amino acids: CASSQDTASGGSYTF. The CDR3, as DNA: TGTGCCAGCAGCCAAGATACGGCTTCGGGGGGGAGCTACACCTTC.

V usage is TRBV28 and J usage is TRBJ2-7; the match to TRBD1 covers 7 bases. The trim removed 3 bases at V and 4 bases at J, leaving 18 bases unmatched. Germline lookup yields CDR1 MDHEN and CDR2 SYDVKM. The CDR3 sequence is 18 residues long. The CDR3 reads CASSFPNTSDRPSYEQYF. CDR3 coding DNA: TGTGCCAGCAGTTTCCCTAACACCTCGGACAGGCCTTCTTACGAGCAGTACTTC.

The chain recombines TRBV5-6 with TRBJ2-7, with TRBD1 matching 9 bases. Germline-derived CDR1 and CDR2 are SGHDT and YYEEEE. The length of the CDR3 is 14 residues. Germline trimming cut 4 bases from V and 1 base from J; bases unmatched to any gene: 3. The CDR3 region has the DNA TGTGCCAGCAGCCCGACAGGGGGTTCCTACGAGCAGTACTTC. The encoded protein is CASSPTGGSYEQYF.